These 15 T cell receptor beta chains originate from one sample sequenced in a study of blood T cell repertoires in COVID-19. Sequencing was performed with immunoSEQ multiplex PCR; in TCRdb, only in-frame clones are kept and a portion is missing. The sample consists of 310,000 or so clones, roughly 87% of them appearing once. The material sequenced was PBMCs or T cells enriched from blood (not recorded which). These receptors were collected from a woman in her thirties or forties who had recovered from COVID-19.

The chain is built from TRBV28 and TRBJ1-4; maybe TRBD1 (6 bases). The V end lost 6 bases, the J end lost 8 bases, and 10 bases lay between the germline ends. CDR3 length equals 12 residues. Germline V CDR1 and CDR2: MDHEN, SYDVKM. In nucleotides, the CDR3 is TGTGCCAGCAGAGGGGGAGTCGAAAAACTGTTTTTT. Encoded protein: CASRGGVEKLFF.

CDR3 nucleotides: TGTGCCAGCAGCGCTATGAATTTAAACACCGGGGAGCTGTTTTTT. Its translation: CASSAMNLNTGELFF. The chain carries TRBV2 and TRBJ2-2; the D is unclear. Trimming stripped 6 bases from V and 2 bases from J, with 13 bases between. This CDR3 is 15 amino acids long. Germline assignment: CDR1 SNHLY and CDR2 FYNNEI.

The CDR3 protein is CASSSQGYTEAFF. The CDR3 bases are TGTGCCAGCAGCTCGCAGGGTTACACTGAAGCTTTCTTT. This sequence joins TRBV11-2 and TRBJ1-1, with D perhaps matching TRBD1 (5 bases). Looked up from germline, CDR1 is SGHAT and CDR2 is FQNNGV. The CDR3 length is 13 residues. Trimming took 4 bases from V and 3 from J, leaving 9 bases between them.

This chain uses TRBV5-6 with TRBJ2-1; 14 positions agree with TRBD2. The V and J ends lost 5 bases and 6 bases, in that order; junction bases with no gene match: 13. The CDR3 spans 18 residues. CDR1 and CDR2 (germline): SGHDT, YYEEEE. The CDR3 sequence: CASSQDRIGTSGSNEQFF. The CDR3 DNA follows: TGTGCCAGCAGTCAAGACAGGATAGGGACTAGCGGGAGCAATGAGCAGTTCTTC. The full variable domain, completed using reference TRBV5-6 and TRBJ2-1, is DAGVTQSPTHLIKTRGQQVTLRCSPKSGHDTVSWYQQALGQGPQFIFQYYEEEERQRGNFPDRFSGHQFPNYSSELNVNALLLGDSALYLCASSQDRIGTSGSNEQFFGPGTRLTVL.

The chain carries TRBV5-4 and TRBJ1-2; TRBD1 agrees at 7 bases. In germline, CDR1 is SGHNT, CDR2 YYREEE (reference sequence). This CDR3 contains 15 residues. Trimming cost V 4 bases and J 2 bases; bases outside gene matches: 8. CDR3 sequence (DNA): TGTGCCAGCAGCCCAGGGACAGCAGCCAACTATGGCTACACCTTC. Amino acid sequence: CASSPGTAANYGYTF.

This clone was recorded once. The CDR3, as DNA: TGTGCCAGCAGCTTGGGCAGTGAGGCGGGAGGAAGAGGACCCGATGAGCAGTTCTTC. Encoded protein: CASSLGSEAGGRGPDEQFF. This sequence joins TRBV5-8 and TRBJ2-1, with 8 bases lining up with TRBD2. V lost 0 bases to trimming and J lost 8 bases; unmatched junction nucleotides: 19. Looked up from germline, CDR1 is SGHTS and CDR2 is YDEGEE. The CDR3 spans 19 residues.

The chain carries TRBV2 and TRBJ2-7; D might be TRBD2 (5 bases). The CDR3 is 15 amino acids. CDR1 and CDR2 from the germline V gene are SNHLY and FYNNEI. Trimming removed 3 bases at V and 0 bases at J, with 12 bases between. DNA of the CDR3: TGTGCCAGCAGTGAGTCTCCAGCGGTCTCCTACGAGCAGTACTTC. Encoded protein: CASSESPAVSYEQYF.

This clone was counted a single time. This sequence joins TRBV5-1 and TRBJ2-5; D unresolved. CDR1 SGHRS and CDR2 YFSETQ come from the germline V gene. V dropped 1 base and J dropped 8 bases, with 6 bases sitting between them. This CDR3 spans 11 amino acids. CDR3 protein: CASSLMATQYF. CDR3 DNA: TGCGCCAGCAGCTTGATGGCCACCCAGTACTTC.

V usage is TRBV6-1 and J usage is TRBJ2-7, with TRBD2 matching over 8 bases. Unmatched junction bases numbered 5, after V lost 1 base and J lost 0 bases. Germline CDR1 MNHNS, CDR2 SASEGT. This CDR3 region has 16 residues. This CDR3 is CASSEEPSGFSYEQYF. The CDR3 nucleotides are TGTGCCAGCAGTGAAGAGCCTAGCGGGTTCTCCTACGAGCAGTACTTC.

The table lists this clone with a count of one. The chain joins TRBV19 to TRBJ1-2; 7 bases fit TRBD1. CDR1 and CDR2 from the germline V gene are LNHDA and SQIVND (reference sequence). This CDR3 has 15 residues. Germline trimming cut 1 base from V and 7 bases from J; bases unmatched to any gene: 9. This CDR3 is CASSIGTGGLSGYTF. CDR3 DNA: TGTGCCAGTAGTATAGGGACAGGAGGGCTTTCTGGCTACACCTTC.

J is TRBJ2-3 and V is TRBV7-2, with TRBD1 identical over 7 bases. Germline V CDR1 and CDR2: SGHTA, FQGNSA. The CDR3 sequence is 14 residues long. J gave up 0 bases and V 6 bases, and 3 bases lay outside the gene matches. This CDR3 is CASRLGQSTDTQYF. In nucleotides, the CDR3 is TGTGCCAGCAGGTTGGGACAGAGCACAGATACGCAGTATTTT. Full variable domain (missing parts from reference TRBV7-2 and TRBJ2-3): GAGVSQSPSNKVTEKGKDVELRCDPISGHTALYWYRQSLGQGLEFLIYFQGNSAPDKSGLPSDRFSAERTGGSVSTLTIQRTQQEDSAVYLCASRLGQSTDTQYFGPGTRLTVL.

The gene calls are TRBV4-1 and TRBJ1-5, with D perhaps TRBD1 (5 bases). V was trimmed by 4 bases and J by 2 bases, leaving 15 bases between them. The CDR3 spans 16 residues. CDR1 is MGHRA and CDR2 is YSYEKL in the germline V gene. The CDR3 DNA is TGCGCCAGCAGCCCCTTACAGGTCTCGGGCAATCAGCCCCAGCATTTT. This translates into CASSPLQVSGNQPQHF.

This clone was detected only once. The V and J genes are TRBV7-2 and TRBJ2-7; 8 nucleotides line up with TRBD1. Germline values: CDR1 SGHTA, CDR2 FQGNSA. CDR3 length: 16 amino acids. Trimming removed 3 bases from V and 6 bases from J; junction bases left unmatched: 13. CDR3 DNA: TGTGCCAGCAGCTTGGGACAGGCCCCCCTCCAGGGCGAGCAGTACTTC. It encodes CASSLGQAPLQGEQYF.

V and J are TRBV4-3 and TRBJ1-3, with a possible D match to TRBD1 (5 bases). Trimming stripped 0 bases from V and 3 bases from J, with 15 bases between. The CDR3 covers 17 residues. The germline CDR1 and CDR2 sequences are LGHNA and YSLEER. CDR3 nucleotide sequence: TGCGCCAGCAGCCAAGATCCGTCAGGGCGTTTTGGAAACACCATATATTTT. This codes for CASSQDPSGRFGNTIYF.

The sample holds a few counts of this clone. CDR3 nucleotides: TGTGCCAGCAGCTCCATAGCGGGAGTAGGTAATGAGCAGTTCTTC. Amino acids: CASSSIAGVGNEQFF. The V and J genes are TRBV7-6 and TRBJ2-1, with 9 bases identical to TRBD2. J gave up 7 bases and V 4 bases, and 8 bases lay outside the gene matches. Germline lookup yields CDR1 SGHVS and CDR2 FNYEAQ. The CDR3 extends over 15 amino acids. Using reference TRBV7-6 and TRBJ2-1 for the parts outside the CDR3, the full variable domain is GAGVSQSPRYKVTKRGQDVALRCDPISGHVSLYWYRQALGQGPEFLTYFNYEAQQDKSGLPNDRFSAERPEGSISTLTIQRTEQRDSAMYRCASSSIAGVGNEQFFGPGTRLTVL.